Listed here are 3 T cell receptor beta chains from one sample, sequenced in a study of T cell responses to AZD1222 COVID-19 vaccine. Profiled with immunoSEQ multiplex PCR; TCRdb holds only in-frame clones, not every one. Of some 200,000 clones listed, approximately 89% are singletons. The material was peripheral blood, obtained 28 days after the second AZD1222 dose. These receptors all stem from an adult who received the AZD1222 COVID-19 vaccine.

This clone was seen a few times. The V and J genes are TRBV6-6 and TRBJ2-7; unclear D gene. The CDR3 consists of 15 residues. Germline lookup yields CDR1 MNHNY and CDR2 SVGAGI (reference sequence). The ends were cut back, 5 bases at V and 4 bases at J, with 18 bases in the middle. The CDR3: CASSHVVGFEYEQYF. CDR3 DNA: TGTGCCAGCAGTCACGTAGTGGGTTTCGAATACGAGCAGTACTTC.

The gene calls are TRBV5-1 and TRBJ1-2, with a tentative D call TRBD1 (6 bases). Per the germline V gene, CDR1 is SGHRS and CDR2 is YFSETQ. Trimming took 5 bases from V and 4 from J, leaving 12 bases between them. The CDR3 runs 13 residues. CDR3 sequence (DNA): TGCGCCAGCAGTACTGGGACAAGCTATGGCTACACCTTC. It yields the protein CASSTGTSYGYTF. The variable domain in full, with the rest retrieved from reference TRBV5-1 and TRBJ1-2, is KAGVTQTPRYLIKTRGQQVTLSCSPISGHRSVSWYQQTPGQGLQFLFEYFSETQRNKGNFPGRFSGRQFSNSRSEMNVSTLELGDSALYLCASSTGTSYGYTFGSGTRLTVV.

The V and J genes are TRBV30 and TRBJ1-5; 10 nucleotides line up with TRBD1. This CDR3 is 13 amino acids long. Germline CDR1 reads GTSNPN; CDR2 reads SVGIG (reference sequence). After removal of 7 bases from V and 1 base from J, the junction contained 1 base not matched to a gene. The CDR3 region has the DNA TGTGCCTTGGGACAGGGGAGCAATCAGCCCCAGCATTTT. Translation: CALGQGSNQPQHF.